These 6 T cell receptor beta chains came from one sample sequenced in a study of cytomegalovirus exposure and HLA in healthy donors. PCR was performed using 60 Vbeta and 13 Jbeta primers. Data came from immunoSEQ multiplex PCR; TCRdb stores just in-frame clones and leaves some out. The profile shows 90,000 to 120,000 clones, more than 65% of them singletons. What was sequenced was PBMCs. These receptors all stem from a man under 40 in good health and CMV-seronegative.

This clone came up a few times. The chain employs TRBV6-1 and TRBJ1-1; D unclear. Trimming left V 8 bases short and J 0 bases short, with 7 bases between. Germline V gene data show CDR1 as MNHNS and CDR2 as SASEGT. The CDR3 runs to 12 residues. The CDR3 loop is CASSAMNTEAFF. The CDR3 nucleotides read TGTGCCAGCTCTGCGATGAACACTGAAGCTTTCTTT.

The V and J genes are TRBV28 and TRBJ1-1, with TRBD1 identical over 8 bases. The CDR3 runs 16 residues. V shed 5 bases, J shed 0 bases, and the junction held 8 bases outside the gene matches. Germline V gives CDR1 MDHEN, CDR2 SYDVKM. The CDR3 coding sequence is TGTGCCAGCAGTCTCTCCCGGACAGGGATGAACACTGAAGCTTTCTTT. Translated: CASSLSRTGMNTEAFF.

The V and J genes are TRBV27 and TRBJ2-1; TRBD2 is a possible D gene (6 bases). CDR1 is MNHEY and CDR2 is SMNVEV in the germline V gene (reference sequence). The V gene lost 3 bases and the J gene lost 3 bases, with 9 bases spanning the gap. This CDR3 is built from 14 residues. CDR3 nucleotide sequence: TGTGCCAGCAGTTTTCCGGGACTCTACAATGAGCAGTTCTTC. As protein: CASSFPGLYNEQFF.

The chain joins TRBV29-1 to TRBJ1-3; D possibly corresponds to TRBD1 (5 bases). The germline V gene encodes CDR1 SQVTM and CDR2 ANQGSEA. The CDR3 sequence is 11 residues long. The CDR3 sequence: CMARAGNTIYF. CDR3 in DNA: TGCATGGCCAGGGCGGGAAACACCATATATTTT.

The count of this clone is one. CDR3 in DNA: TGTGCCAGCAGTCCCCAAGCCGCGGGAGGCCGCACCGGGGAGCTGTTTTTT. Translating it yields CASSPQAAGGRTGELFF. The V gene is TRBV28, the J gene TRBJ2-2; 8 bases align to TRBD2. This CDR3 has 17 residues. CDR1 is MDHEN and CDR2 is SYDVKM in the germline V gene. The ends lost 5 bases at V and 4 bases at J; junction bases unmatched: 12.

The chain links TRBV4-1 to TRBJ2-1, with D perhaps matching TRBD2 (6 bases). Between the trimmed V and J ends, which lost 1 base and 6 bases, there was a span of 16 bases. CDR3 length equals 16 residues. Germline V lookup: CDR1 MGHRA, CDR2 YSYEKL. The CDR3 sequence is CASSQVLGLGGNEQFF. The DNA of the CDR3 is TGCGCCAGCAGCCAAGTATTAGGGTTGGGGGGCAATGAGCAGTTCTTC.